A single sample is the source of the 18 T cell receptor beta chains below, sequenced in a study of blood T cells in healthy people across ages. A second about 6 to 12 cycle PCR used barcoded and J-beta primers. TCRdb re-derived calls from the 5' RACE reads in MiXCR, one entry per CDR3 protein. The table includes approximately 810,000 distinct CDR3 sequences, 29% detected once. The sample consisted of blood. The receptors here all came from a woman aged 80 or over in good health.

The genes are TRBV7-2 and TRBJ2-1; TRBD2 matches 12 bases. The CDR3 length is 13 residues. The trim removed 9 bases at V and 6 bases at J, leaving 3 bases unmatched. Per the germline V gene, CDR1 is SGHTA and CDR2 is FQGNSA. CDR3 residues: CASRLAGANEQFF. In nucleotides, the CDR3 is TGTGCCAGTAGACTAGCGGGAGCCAATGAGCAGTTCTTC.

The V and J genes are TRBV7-9 and TRBJ2-2; tentatively, D is TRBD1 or TRBD2 (5 bases each). Trimming took 5 bases from V and 7 from J, leaving 20 bases between them. From germline, CDR1 is SEHNR and CDR2 FQNEAQ (reference sequence). This CDR3 comprises 16 residues. The CDR3 spells CASSITLGERLGELFF. The CDR3 nucleotides read TGTGCCAGCAGCATTACACTAGGGGAGCGCCTCGGGGAGCTGTTTTTT.

Turning to this clonotype: The junction does not match germline at one end; this may be a read error. The rearrangement uses TRBV28 and TRBJ2-4; 8 nucleotides align to TRBD1. This CDR3 spans 14 amino acids. The germline V gene encodes CDR1 MDHEN and CDR2 SYDVKM. The CDR3 is CAGSFRGHGNIQYF. In DNA, the CDR3 is TGTGCCGGCAGTTTCAGGGGGCACGGAAACATTCAGTACTTC. The full variable domain, completed using reference TRBV28 and TRBJ2-4, is DVKVTQSSRYLVKRTGEKVFLECVQDMDHENMFWYRQDPGLGLRLIYFSYDVKMKEKGDIPEGYSVSREKKERFSLILESASTNQTSMYLCAGSFRGHGNIQYFGAGTRLSVL.

This chain links TRBV6-2 or TRBV6-3 with TRBJ2-1; D uncertain. CDR1 MNHEY and CDR2 SVGEGT come from the germline V gene. V was clipped by 5 bases and J by 8 bases, with 13 bases between them. The CDR3 runs to 13 residues. The CDR3 spells CASSILSHDEQFF. CDR3 DNA: TGTGCCAGCAGTATTCTAAGTCACGATGAGCAGTTCTTC.

This clonotype has only a few counts. This chain uses TRBV7-2 with TRBJ1-1; D possibly corresponds to TRBD1 (5 bases). Germline lookup yields CDR1 SGHTA and CDR2 FQGNSA. The CDR3 covers 14 residues. The ends were cut back, 11 bases at V and 1 base at J, with 17 bases in the middle. CDR3 coding DNA: TGTGCCTCGAGCAGGGTGAGATGGAACACTGAAGCTTTCTTT. This gives the protein CASSRVRWNTEAFF.

The V and J genes are TRBV6-5 and TRBJ1-1; no firm D call. The V gene lost 0 bases and the J gene lost 5 bases, with 10 bases spanning the gap. The germline V gene has CDR1 MNHEY and CDR2 SVGAGI. The CDR3 has 14 residues. CDR3 nucleotide sequence: TGTGCCAGCAGTTACTCGCAGGAAAGGACTGAAGCTTTCTTT. Its protein product is CASSYSQERTEAFF.

The V call is TRBV20-1, the J call TRBJ1-5; TRBD1 matches at 7 bases. The CDR3 is 15 residues long. J lost 1 base, V lost 3 bases, and 6 bases had no gene match. Germline values: CDR1 DFQATT, CDR2 SNEGSKA (reference sequence). CDR3 sequence (DNA): TGCAGTGCTAGGGAACAGGGGATAAGCAATCAGCCCCAGCATTTT. Protein product: CSAREQGISNQPQHF.

This clonotype was seen at least ten times. The chain recombines TRBV27 with TRBJ2-4; 8 bases fit TRBD1. With 5 bases clipped from V and 3 bases from J, the junction kept 12 bases outside the gene matches. The CDR3 is made up of 17 amino acids. CDR1 and CDR2 from the germline V gene are MNHEY and SMNVEV (reference sequence). CDR3 nucleotides: TGTGCCAGCAGTCCCCCAGGACTGACAGGGGACAAAAACATTCAGTACTTC. The encoded protein is CASSPPGLTGDKNIQYF.

This clonotype was counted between two and nine times. The CDR3 DNA sequence: TGTGCCAGCTCAGGACCCGGGACAGGTGCCTACGAGCAGTACTTC. Translating gives CASSGPGTGAYEQYF. The V and J genes are TRBV18 and TRBJ2-7; 8 nucleotides match TRBD1. The V gene end was trimmed by 5 bases and the J gene end by 2 bases; junction bases not matched to a gene: 8. Germline CDR1 reads KGHSH; CDR2 reads LQKENI. CDR3 size: 15 residues.

This clonotype was recorded a few times. The gene calls are TRBV7-2 and TRBJ2-2, with 12 bases identical to TRBD2. Germline-derived CDR1 and CDR2 are SGHTA and FQGNSA. The CDR3 is 16 residues long. V was pared by 5 bases and J by 5 bases, with 6 bases of the junction left unmatched. CDR3 coding DNA: TGTGCCAGCAGCCGCGACGGGACTAGCGGGACCGGGGAGCTGTTTTTT. It encodes CASSRDGTSGTGELFF. Filled out from reference TRBV7-2 and TRBJ2-2, the complete variable domain reads GAGVSQSPSNKVTEKGKDVELRCDPISGHTALYWYRQSLGQGLEFLIYFQGNSAPDKSGLPSDRFSAERTGGSVSTLTIQRTQQEDSAVYLCASSRDGTSGTGELFFGEGSRLTVL.

This chain connects TRBV29-1 to TRBJ2-7; D not resolved. Germline V lookup: CDR1 SQVTM, CDR2 ANQGSEA. V was pared by 7 bases and J by 2 bases, with 6 bases between. CDR3 length equals 10 residues. This CDR3 reads CSAITYEQYF. The CDR3 DNA reads TGCAGCGCCATTACCTACGAGCAGTACTTC.

This clonotype turned up a few times. The rearrangement joins TRBV11-2 to TRBJ2-7; D not resolved. This CDR3 contains 14 residues. The germline CDR1 and CDR2 sequences are SGHAT and FQNNGV. V was trimmed by 0 bases and J by 3 bases, leaving 9 bases between them. The DNA of the CDR3 is TGTGCCAGCAGCTTAGATCAAAAGGACTACGAGCAGTACTTC. Its protein is CASSLDQKDYEQYF.

CDR3 coding DNA: TGTGCCAGAGCAGGGCATAGCAATCAGCCCCAGCATTTT. Translation: CARAGHSNQPQHF. The chain employs TRBV9 and TRBJ1-5; the D gene is possibly TRBD1 (5 bases). V lost 8 bases and J 0 bases, leaving 9 bases between the germline ends. The germline CDR1 and CDR2 sequences are SGDLS and YYNGEE. This CDR3 region has 13 residues. Based on the CDR3 plus reference TRBV9 and TRBJ1-5, the full variable domain is DSGVTQTPKHLITATGQRVTLRCSPRSGDLSVYWYQQSLDQGLQFLIQYYNGEERAKGNILERFSAQQFPDLHSELNLSSLELGDSALYFCARAGHSNQPQHFGDGTRLSIL.

This chain links TRBV6-2 or TRBV6-3 with TRBJ1-1; a possible D gene is TRBD1 (5 bases). Germline V CDR1 and CDR2: MNHEY, SVGEGT. Deletions cut 0 bases from V and 1 base from J, with 12 bases between. The length of the CDR3 is 16 residues. CDR3 DNA: TGTGCCAGCAGTTACTCGAGTGGGGGATCGAACACTGAAGCTTTCTTT. Protein product: CASSYSSGGSNTEAFF.

The chain carries TRBV7-2 and TRBJ1-5, with D possibly matching TRBD1 (6 bases). The V and J ends lost 2 bases and 4 bases respectively, with 15 bases between them. Germline V CDR1 and CDR2: SGHTA, FQGNSA. The CDR3 totals 16 residues. CDR3 coding DNA: TGTGCCAGCAGCTTAACGACAGGAGTTTGGAATCAGCCCCAGCATTTT. Protein sequence: CASSLTTGVWNQPQHF.

Ten or more counts support this clonotype. The chain has TRBV7-2 and TRBJ2-5, with 10 bases fitting TRBD2. The CDR3 spans 15 residues. With V trimmed by 5 bases and J by 4 bases, 7 bases remained unmatched. CDR1 is SGHTA, CDR2 FQGNSA, per germline. The CDR3 here is CASSSSGGLGETQYF. CDR3 in DNA: TGTGCCAGCAGCAGTAGCGGGGGGTTGGGAGAGACCCAGTACTTC.

About this clonotype: A much larger clone lies one base from this, so it may be a read error. The V call is TRBV2, the J call TRBJ2-5; TRBD2 aligns across 9 bases. CDR3 length equals 14 residues. Germline V gives CDR1 SNHLY, CDR2 FYNNEI. Unmatched junction bases numbered 13, after V lost 6 bases and J lost 11 bases. Here the CDR3 reads CASRGGGAANEQYF. The CDR3 bases are TGTGCCAGCAGGGGCGGGGGGGCCGCGAATGAGCAGTACTTC.

The gene calls are TRBV18 and TRBJ2-7; D perhaps matches TRBD2 (5 bases). Germline CDR1 and CDR2: KGHSH and LQKENI. The V end lost 4 bases, the J end lost 1 base, and 11 bases lay between the germline ends. The CDR3 sequence is 14 residues long. This CDR3 reads CASSRPPGSYEQYF. The CDR3 DNA is TGTGCCAGCTCACGCCCCCCGGGGTCCTACGAGCAGTACTTC.